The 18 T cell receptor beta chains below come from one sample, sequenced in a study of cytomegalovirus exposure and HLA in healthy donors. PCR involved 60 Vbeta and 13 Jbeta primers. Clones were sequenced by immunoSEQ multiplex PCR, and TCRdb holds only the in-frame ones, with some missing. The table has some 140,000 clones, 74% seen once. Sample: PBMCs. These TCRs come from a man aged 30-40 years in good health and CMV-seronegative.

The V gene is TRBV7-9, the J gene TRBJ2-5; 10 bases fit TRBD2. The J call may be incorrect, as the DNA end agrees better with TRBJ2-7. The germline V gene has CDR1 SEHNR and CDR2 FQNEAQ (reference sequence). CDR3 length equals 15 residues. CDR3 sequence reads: CASSSTTSGAYEQYF. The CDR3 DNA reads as TGTGCCAGCAGCTCCACCACTAGCGGGGCCTACGAGCAGTACTTC.

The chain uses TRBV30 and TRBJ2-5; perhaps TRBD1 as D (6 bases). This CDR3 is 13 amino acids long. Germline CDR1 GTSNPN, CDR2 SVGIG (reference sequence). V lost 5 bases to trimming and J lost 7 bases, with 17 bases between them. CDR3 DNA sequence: TGTGCCTGGGGTACAGGGAGATTTGGGACCCAGTACTTC. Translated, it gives CAWGTGRFGTQYF.

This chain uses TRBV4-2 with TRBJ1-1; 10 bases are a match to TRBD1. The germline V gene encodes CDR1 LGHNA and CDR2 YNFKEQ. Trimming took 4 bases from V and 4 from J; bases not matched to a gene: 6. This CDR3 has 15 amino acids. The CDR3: CASSLTGGSGTEAFF. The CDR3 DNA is TGTGCCAGCAGCCTGACAGGGGGCAGCGGCACTGAAGCTTTCTTT.

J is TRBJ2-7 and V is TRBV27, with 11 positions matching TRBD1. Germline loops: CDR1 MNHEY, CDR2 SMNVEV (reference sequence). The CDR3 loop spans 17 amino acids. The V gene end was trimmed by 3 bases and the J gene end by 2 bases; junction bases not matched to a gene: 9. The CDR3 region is CASSLYGQGAFTYEQYF. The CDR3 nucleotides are TGTGCCAGCAGTTTGTACGGACAGGGGGCGTTCACCTACGAGCAGTACTTC.

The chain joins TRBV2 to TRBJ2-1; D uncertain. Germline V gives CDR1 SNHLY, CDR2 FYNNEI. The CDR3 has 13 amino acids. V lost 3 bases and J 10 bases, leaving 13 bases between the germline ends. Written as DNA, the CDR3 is TGTGCCAGCAGTGAGGGCGCCCCTGGAGAGCAGTTCTTC. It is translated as CASSEGAPGEQFF.

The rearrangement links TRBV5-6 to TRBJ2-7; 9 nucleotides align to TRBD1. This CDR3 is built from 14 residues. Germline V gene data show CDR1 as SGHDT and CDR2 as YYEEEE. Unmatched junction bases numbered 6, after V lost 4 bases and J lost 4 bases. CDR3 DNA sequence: TGTGCCAGCAGCATCACCGGGACAGGGTACGAGCAGTACTTC. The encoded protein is CASSITGTGYEQYF.

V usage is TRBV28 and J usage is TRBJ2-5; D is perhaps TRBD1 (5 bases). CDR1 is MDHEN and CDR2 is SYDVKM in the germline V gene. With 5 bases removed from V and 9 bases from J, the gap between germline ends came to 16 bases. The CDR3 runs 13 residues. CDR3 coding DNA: TGTGCCAGCAGTACCCAGGGCGAATTGGCCCAGTACTTC. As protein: CASSTQGELAQYF.

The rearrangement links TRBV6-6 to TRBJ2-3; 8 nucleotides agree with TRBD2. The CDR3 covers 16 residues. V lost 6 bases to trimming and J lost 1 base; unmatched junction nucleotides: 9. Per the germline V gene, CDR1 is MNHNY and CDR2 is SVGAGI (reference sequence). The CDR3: CASSPRSSGGTDTQYF. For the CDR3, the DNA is TGTGCCAGCAGCCCCCGGAGTAGCGGGGGCACAGATACGCAGTATTTT.

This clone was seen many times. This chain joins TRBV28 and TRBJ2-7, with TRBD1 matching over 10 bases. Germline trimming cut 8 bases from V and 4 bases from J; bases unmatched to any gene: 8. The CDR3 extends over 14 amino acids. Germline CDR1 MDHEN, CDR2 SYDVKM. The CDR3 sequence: CASRRQGARYEQYF. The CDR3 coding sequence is TGTGCCAGCCGGAGACAGGGGGCGAGGTACGAGCAGTACTTC. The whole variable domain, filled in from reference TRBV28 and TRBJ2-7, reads DVKVTQSSRYLVKRTGEKVFLECVQDMDHENMFWYRQDPGLGLRLIYFSYDVKMKEKGDIPEGYSVSREKKERFSLILESASTNQTSMYLCASRRQGARYEQYFGPGTRLTVT.

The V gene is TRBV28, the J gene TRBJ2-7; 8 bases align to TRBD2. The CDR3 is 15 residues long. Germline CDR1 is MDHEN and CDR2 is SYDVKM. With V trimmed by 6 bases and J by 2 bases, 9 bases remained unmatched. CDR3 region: CASRLGLALTYEQYF. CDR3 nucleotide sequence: TGTGCCAGCAGGCTTGGACTAGCATTAACCTACGAGCAGTACTTC. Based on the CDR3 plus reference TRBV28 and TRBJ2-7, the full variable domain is DVKVTQSSRYLVKRTGEKVFLECVQDMDHENMFWYRQDPGLGLRLIYFSYDVKMKEKGDIPEGYSVSREKKERFSLILESASTNQTSMYLCASRLGLALTYEQYFGPGTRLTVT.

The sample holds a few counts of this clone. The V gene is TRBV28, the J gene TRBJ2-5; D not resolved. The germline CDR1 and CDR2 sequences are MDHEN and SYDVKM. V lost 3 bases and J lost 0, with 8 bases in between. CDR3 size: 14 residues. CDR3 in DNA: TGTGCCAGCAGTTTGGTAGCTAACCAAGAGACCCAGTACTTC. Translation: CASSLVANQETQYF.

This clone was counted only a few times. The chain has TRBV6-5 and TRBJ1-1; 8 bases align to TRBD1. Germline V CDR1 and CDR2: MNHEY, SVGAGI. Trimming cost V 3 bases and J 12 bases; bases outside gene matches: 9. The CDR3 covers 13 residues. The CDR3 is CASSYSPDRVPFF. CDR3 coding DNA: TGTGCCAGCAGTTATTCCCCGGACAGGGTTCCTTTCTTT.

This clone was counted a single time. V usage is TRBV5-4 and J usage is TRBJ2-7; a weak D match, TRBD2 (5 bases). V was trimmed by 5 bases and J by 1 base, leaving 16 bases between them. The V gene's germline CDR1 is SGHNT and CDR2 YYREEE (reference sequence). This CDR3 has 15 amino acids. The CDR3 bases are TGTGCCAGCAGTTTTCCGGGGTCGTTGTCCTACGAGCAGTACTTC. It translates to CASSFPGSLSYEQYF.

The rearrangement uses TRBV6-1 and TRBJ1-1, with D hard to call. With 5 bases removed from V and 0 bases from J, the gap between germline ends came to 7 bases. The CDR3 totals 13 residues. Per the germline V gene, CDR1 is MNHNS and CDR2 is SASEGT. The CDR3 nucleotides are TGTGCCAGCAGTTCAGGAATGAACACTGAAGCTTTCTTT. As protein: CASSSGMNTEAFF.

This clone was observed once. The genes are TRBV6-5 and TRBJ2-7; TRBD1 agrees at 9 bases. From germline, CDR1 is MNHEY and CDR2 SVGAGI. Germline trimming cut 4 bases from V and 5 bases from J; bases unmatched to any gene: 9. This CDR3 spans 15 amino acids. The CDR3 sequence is CASSSAGTGLDEQYF. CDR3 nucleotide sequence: TGTGCCAGCAGTTCCGCCGGGACAGGGCTCGACGAGCAGTACTTC.

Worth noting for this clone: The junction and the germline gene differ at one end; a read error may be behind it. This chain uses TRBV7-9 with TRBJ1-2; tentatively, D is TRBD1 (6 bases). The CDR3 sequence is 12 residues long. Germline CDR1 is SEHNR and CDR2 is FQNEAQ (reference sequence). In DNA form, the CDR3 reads TGTTCCAGCAGCTCAGGGGAATTTGGCTACACCTTC. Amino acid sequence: CSSSSGEFGYTF.

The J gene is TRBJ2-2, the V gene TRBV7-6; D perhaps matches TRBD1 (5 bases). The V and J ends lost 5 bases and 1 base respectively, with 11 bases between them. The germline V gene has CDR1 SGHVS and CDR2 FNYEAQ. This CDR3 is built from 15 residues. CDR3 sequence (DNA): TGTGCCAGCAGCCCCCCAACAGGGAACACCGGGGAGCTGTTTTTT. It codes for CASSPPTGNTGELFF.

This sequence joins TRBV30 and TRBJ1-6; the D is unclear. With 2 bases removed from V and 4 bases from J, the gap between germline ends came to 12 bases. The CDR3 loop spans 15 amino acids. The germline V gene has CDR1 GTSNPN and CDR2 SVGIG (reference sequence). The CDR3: CAWSTGRIYNSPLHF. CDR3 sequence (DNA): TGTGCCTGGAGTACGGGTCGTATATATAATTCACCCCTCCACTTT. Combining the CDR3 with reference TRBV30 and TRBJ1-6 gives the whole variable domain SQTIHQWPATLVQPVGSPLSLECTVEGTSNPNLYWYRQAAGRGLQLLFYSVGIGQISSEVPQNLSASRPQDRQFILSSKKLLLSDSGFYLCAWSTGRIYNSPLHFGNGTRLTVT.